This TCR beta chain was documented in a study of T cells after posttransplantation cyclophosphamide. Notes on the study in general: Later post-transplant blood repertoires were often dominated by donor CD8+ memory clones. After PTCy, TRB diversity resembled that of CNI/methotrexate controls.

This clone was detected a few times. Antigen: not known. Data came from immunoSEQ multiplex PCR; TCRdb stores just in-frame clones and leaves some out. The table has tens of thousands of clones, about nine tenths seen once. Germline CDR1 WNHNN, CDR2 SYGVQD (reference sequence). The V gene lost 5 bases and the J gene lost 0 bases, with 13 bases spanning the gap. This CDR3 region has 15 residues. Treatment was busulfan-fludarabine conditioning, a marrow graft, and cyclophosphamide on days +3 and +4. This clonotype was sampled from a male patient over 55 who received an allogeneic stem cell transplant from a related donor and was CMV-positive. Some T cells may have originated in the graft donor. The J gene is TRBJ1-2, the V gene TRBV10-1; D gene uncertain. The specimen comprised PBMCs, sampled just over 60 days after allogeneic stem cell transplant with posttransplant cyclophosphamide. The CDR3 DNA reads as TGCGCCAGCAGTCCTCACGGGGTGACTAACTATGGCTACACCTTC. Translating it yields CASSPHGVTNYGYTF.